These 17 T cell receptor beta chains originate from one sample sequenced in a study of blood T cell repertoires in COVID-19. The assay was immunoSEQ multiplex PCR, and TCRdb's table has in-frame clones only and misses some. The table records under 140,000 clones, roughly 76% of them present only once. Sequencing used peripheral blood. The receptors originated from an older woman with acute or convalescent COVID-19.

This clone was recorded a few times. This chain connects TRBV10-1 to TRBJ2-7; TRBD1 might be the D (6 bases). CDR3 size: 16 residues. Between the trimmed V and J ends, which lost 3 bases and 3 bases, there was a span of 18 bases. Germline values: CDR1 WNHNN, CDR2 SYGVQD (reference sequence). CDR3 DNA: TGCGCCAGCAGTGACACAGGGCAACGATTAAACTACGAGCAGTACTTC. Its translation is CASSDTGQRLNYEQYF.

In this sample, this clone turned up once. The CDR3 spells CASSDLQGLFYGYTF. The CDR3, as DNA: TGTGCCAGCAGCGACCTACAGGGTCTCTTCTATGGCTACACCTTC. V and J are TRBV6-5 and TRBJ1-2, with D perhaps TRBD1 (6 bases). V was trimmed by 6 bases and J by 4 bases, leaving 18 bases between them. Germline CDR1 MNHEY, CDR2 SVGAGI. The CDR3 contains 15 residues.

Note on this clone: The germline gene is not matched at one end of the junction; a read error may be the cause. The chain couples TRBV6-5 to TRBJ2-7; D is possibly TRBD1 (9 bases). CDR1 is MNHEY and CDR2 is SVGAGI in the germline V gene. This CDR3 has 15 residues. The CDR3 loop is CACRGGNRGLNEQYF. Here the CDR3 DNA reads TGCGCCTGCCGGGGGGGGAACAGGGGGCTTAACGAGCAGTACTTC.

Ten or more counts support this clone. This chain joins TRBV6-6 and TRBJ2-1; 8 bases align to TRBD2. With V trimmed by 4 bases and J by 3 bases, 5 bases remained unmatched. This CDR3 is built from 15 residues. CDR1 and CDR2 from the germline V gene are MNHNY and SVGAGI (reference sequence). As DNA, the CDR3 is TGTGCCAGCAGTTCGGGCGGGGGGCACTACAATGAGCAGTTCTTC. Amino acid sequence: CASSSGGGHYNEQFF.

This chain connects TRBV11-2 to TRBJ2-1; 14 bases agree with TRBD2. Germline V gives CDR1 SGHAT, CDR2 FQNNGV. V was pared by 5 bases and J by 4 bases, with 4 bases of the junction left unmatched. CDR3 size: 16 residues. The CDR3 sequence is CASSQRLAGGYNEQFF. The CDR3 DNA follows: TGTGCCAGCAGCCAGCGACTAGCGGGGGGGTACAATGAGCAGTTCTTC.

This clone came up a few times. The chain recombines TRBV6-2 or TRBV6-3 with TRBJ1-2; 7 nucleotides agree with TRBD1. V shed 4 bases and J 4 bases; nucleotides not matched to a gene: 9. The germline gives CDR1 MNHEY, CDR2 SVGEGT. This CDR3 spans 15 amino acids. DNA for the CDR3: TGTGCCAGCAGTTTCGATCTTCCAGGGGGCTATGGCTACACCTTC. It specifies CASSFDLPGGYGYTF.

V gene TRBV10-3 combines with J gene TRBJ1-4, with 7 bases lining up with TRBD1. Germline V gene lookup returns CDR1 ENHRY and CDR2 SYGVKD. Trimming took 3 bases from V and 4 from J; bases not matched to a gene: 5. This CDR3 is built from 15 residues. CDR3 DNA: TGTGCCATCAGTGAAAGGGGGCAAGGTAATGAAAAACTGTTTTTT. Amino acids: CAISERGQGNEKLFF.

This chain links TRBV7-2 with TRBJ2-5; TRBD2 matches 10 bases. Trimming at V came to 8 bases and at J to 2 bases, leaving 5 bases not matched to a gene. In germline, CDR1 is SGHTA, CDR2 FQGNSA. There are 14 residues in the CDR3. CDR3: CASGIAGGQETQYF. The CDR3, as DNA: TGTGCCAGCGGAATAGCGGGGGGACAAGAGACCCAGTACTTC.

The rearrangement uses TRBV19 and TRBJ1-2; 7 nucleotides agree with TRBD1. This CDR3 comprises 12 residues. The V and J ends lost 7 bases and 5 bases, in that order; junction bases with no gene match: 4. Germline V gene sequence: CDR1 LNHDA, CDR2 SQIVND (reference sequence). The CDR3 nucleotides read TGTGCCAGTACGGACAGGACATATGGCTACACCTTC. Translating it yields CASTDRTYGYTF.

The chain joins TRBV27 to TRBJ2-7; D is uncertain. This CDR3 has 12 residues. Germline V gene lookup returns CDR1 MNHEY and CDR2 SMNVEV (reference sequence). V gave up 5 bases and J gave up 6 bases, with 11 bases separating them. The CDR3 region has the DNA TGTGCCAGCAGTCACCCCACTGGCGAGCAGTACTTC. It translates to CASSHPTGEQYF.

The genes are TRBV25-1 and TRBJ1-1; the D gene is possibly TRBD1 (5 bases). V was pared by 4 bases and J by 6 bases, with 15 bases between. There are 14 residues in the CDR3. Germline V lookup: CDR1 MGHDK, CDR2 SYGVNS. DNA of the CDR3: TGTGCCAGCAGTGGTGGACGGCGGGGGGCTGAAGCTTTCTTT. Translated: CASSGGRRGAEAFF.

The count of this clone is one. The gene calls are TRBV24-1 and TRBJ1-2; the D is unclear. In germline, CDR1 is KGHDR, CDR2 SFDVKD. V was pared by 4 bases and J by 4 bases, with 12 bases between. The CDR3 totals 14 residues. The CDR3 sequence: CATSESGMAYGYTF. As DNA, the CDR3 is TGTGCCACCAGTGAGTCCGGGATGGCCTATGGCTACACCTTC.

The chain couples TRBV11-2 to TRBJ2-4; D may be TRBD2 (5 bases). Trimming pared 0 bases from V and 7 bases from J, leaving 13 bases between. The CDR3 is made up of 15 amino acids. Germline CDR1 SGHAT, CDR2 FQNNGV. The CDR3, as DNA: TGTGCCAGCAGCTTAGATCTTGCTAGCCACAACATTCAGTACTTC. This sequence encodes CASSLDLASHNIQYF.

This clone appeared once. The J gene is TRBJ2-7, the V gene TRBV28, with 12 bases matching TRBD1. Unmatched junction bases numbered 8, after V lost 5 bases and J lost 6 bases. This CDR3 is built from 15 residues. CDR1 is MDHEN, CDR2 SYDVKM, per germline. The CDR3 here is CASSHPGTGGGEQYF. The CDR3 DNA sequence: TGTGCCAGCAGTCATCCCGGGACAGGGGGCGGCGAGCAGTACTTC.

The chain has TRBV2 and TRBJ1-2, with TRBD1 matching 8 bases. V was clipped by 5 bases and J by 6 bases; unmatched bases: 5. CDR1 and CDR2 from the germline V gene are SNHLY and FYNNEI. This CDR3 region has 13 residues. Written as DNA, the CDR3 is TGTGCCAGCAGTTTCGACAGGGGAGATGGCTACACCTTC. This codes for CASSFDRGDGYTF.

The chain uses TRBV7-9 and TRBJ1-2; the match to TRBD1 covers 7 bases. Germline V gene lookup returns CDR1 SEHNR and CDR2 FQNEAQ (reference sequence). J was trimmed by 9 bases and V by 4 bases; bases with no gene match: 8. The CDR3 extends over 13 amino acids. CDR3 nucleotide sequence: TGTGCCAGCAGCTCCTCAGGGGGAACTCGCTACACCTTC. Its translation: CASSSSGGTRYTF. Full variable domain (missing parts from reference TRBV7-9 and TRBJ1-2): DTGVSQNPRHKITKRGQNVTFRCDPISEHNRLYWYRQTLGQGPEFLTYFQNEAQLEKSRLLSDRFSAERPKGSFSTLEIQRTEQGDSAMYLCASSSSGGTRYTFGSGTRLTVV.

V and J are TRBV6-6 and TRBJ2-7; 10 bases agree with TRBD2. The junction had 8 bases not matched to a gene; V was cut back by 5 bases and J by 4 bases. The CDR3 covers 15 residues. CDR1 and CDR2 (germline): MNHNY, SVGAGI (reference sequence). CDR3 in amino acids: CASSGPLAGVYEQYF. The DNA of the CDR3 is TGTGCCAGCAGTGGGCCGCTAGCGGGGGTTTACGAGCAGTACTTC.